The present T cell receptor (beta chain) was sequenced within a study of CD8+ T cells in alopecia areata. Study at large: People stayed on tofacitinib for 6 to 18 months, then stopped the drug for 6 months.

For this clone: Its antigen is unknown.

V was clipped by 1 base and J by 6 bases, with 20 bases between them. Germline V gene data show CDR1 as SQVTM and CDR2 as ANQGSEA. The CDR3 extends over 16 amino acids. Study-wide points: In patients, TCRs were shared less clearly than in mice, and HLA may possibly be involved. Tofacitinib significantly brought down scalp clonality and expanded CD8+ clones among top 100. Lesional scalp exceeded normal scalp in clonality, especially in alopecia totalis/universalis.

Extraction of RNA preceded its reverse transcription into cDNA, which served as the sequencing template. Libraries were prepared by immunoSEQ multiplex PCR; TCRdb keeps only in-frame clonotypes and omits some of them. The sample records roughly 110,000 clones, 84% being singletons. Treatment here: oral pan-JAK inhibitor, 5-10 mg twice daily. The chain has TRBV29-1 and TRBJ2-3, with D possibly TRBD1 on 5 matching bases. The input for sequencing was CD8+ T cells sorted from blood, taken at week 24, from a patient treated with tofacitinib. The sequence was obtained from a human donor with alopecia areata. CDR3 sequence: CSVEGEAGSVMDTQYF. CDR3 nucleotide sequence: TGCAGCGTTGAAGGAGAGGCAGGGTCAGTTATGGATACGCAGTATTTT.